These 8 T cell receptor beta chains came from one sample sequenced in a study of blood T cell repertoires in COVID-19 (dated by TCRdb to the early 2020s). Library prep was done by the immunoSEQ multiplex PCR assay. As stored in TCRdb, this immuneACCESS dataset retains in-frame rearrangements with V and J assigned. A fraction of the clones does not appear; measured against another copy, unresolved V genes explain less than half of the discrepancy, and the remainder lacks a known reason. In this sample the table shows about 30,000 clones, around nine tenths of which occur a single time. Roughly 12% of the sample is held by the ten biggest clonotypes. The sequenced sample consisted of peripheral blood. All receptors come from a human donor in a cohort sampled during active COVID-19. The donor label of this sample is uncertain.

This rearrangement joins TRBV9 to TRBJ1-2; tentatively, D is TRBD1 (5 bases). There are 14 residues in the CDR3. V was clipped by 2 bases and J by 2 bases, with 10 bases between them. Germline V gene data show CDR1 as SGDLS and CDR2 as YYNGEE. Written as DNA, the CDR3 is TGTGCCAGCAGCGTGGCCCGGGGGAACTATGGCTACACCTTC. Translating it yields CASSVARGNYGYTF.

This sequence joins TRBV5-4 and TRBJ2-5; 12 bases match TRBD2. This CDR3 contains 15 residues. Trimming removed 2 bases from V and 5 bases from J; junction bases left unmatched: 4. Germline lookup yields CDR1 SGHNT and CDR2 YYREEE (reference sequence). The CDR3 reads CASSFRLAGEETQYF. The CDR3 bases are TGTGCCAGCAGCTTTCGACTAGCGGGAGAGGAGACCCAGTACTTC.

The chain combines TRBV28 with TRBJ1-6, with D perhaps matching TRBD1 (5 bases). Per germline, CDR1 MDHEN and CDR2 SYDVKM. The CDR3 has 14 amino acids. Deletions cut 8 bases from V and 6 bases from J, with 14 bases between. DNA for the CDR3: TGTGCCAGCTTACCGGGACTCCTTAATTCACCCCTCCACTTT. This codes for CASLPGLLNSPLHF. Full variable domain (missing parts from reference TRBV28 and TRBJ1-6): DVKVTQSSRYLVKRTGEKVFLECVQDMDHENMFWYRQDPGLGLRLIYFSYDVKMKEKGDIPEGYSVSREKKERFSLILESASTNQTSMYLCASLPGLLNSPLHFGNGTRLTVT.

This clone was recorded only once. The genes are TRBV28 and TRBJ2-1; the D gene is possibly TRBD2 (6 bases). Per germline, CDR1 MDHEN and CDR2 SYDVKM. Trimming took off 7 bases at V and 0 bases at J, with 10 bases between the two ends. This CDR3 is built from 14 residues. CDR3 protein: CASTTGGSYNEQFF. CDR3 nucleotide sequence: TGTGCCAGCACCACCGGGGGCTCCTACAATGAGCAGTTCTTC.

The CDR3 nucleotides read TGTGCCAGCAGCCAAGAGGCTAGCGGGGTATACGAGCAGTACTTC. Its protein product is CASSQEASGVYEQYF. The rearrangement joins TRBV4-2 to TRBJ2-7, with 9 bases aligning to TRBD2. The V gene end was trimmed by 0 bases and the J gene end by 4 bases; junction bases not matched to a gene: 4. The CDR3 totals 15 residues. Germline CDR1 and CDR2: LGHNA and YNFKEQ.

The chain links TRBV2 to TRBJ1-5, with D uncertain. The V and J ends lost 8 bases and 4 bases respectively, with 18 bases between them. The CDR3 extends over 15 amino acids. Per the germline V gene, CDR1 is SNHLY and CDR2 is FYNNEI. The CDR3 DNA reads TGTGCCAGCTCGAGGGATTCCCCTATAAATCAGCCCCAGCATTTT. Its translation: CASSRDSPINQPQHF.

This chain links TRBV19 with TRBJ2-2; 8 bases are shared with TRBD1. The length of the CDR3 is 15 residues. The germline CDR1 and CDR2 sequences are LNHDA and SQIVND (reference sequence). Germline trimming cut 4 bases from V and 5 bases from J; bases unmatched to any gene: 6. The CDR3 spells CASSRGQGATGELFF. CDR3 sequence (DNA): TGTGCCAGTAGTAGAGGTCAGGGGGCGACCGGGGAGCTGTTTTTT.

The V and J genes are TRBV19 and TRBJ2-7; 7 positions agree with TRBD1. This CDR3 contains 13 residues. V lost 5 bases and J lost 5; bases outside the gene matches: 6. Per germline, CDR1 LNHDA and CDR2 SQIVND (reference sequence). The DNA of the CDR3 is TGTGCCAGTAGTCTACGACAGGGTGACGAGCAGTACTTC. This codes for CASSLRQGDEQYF.